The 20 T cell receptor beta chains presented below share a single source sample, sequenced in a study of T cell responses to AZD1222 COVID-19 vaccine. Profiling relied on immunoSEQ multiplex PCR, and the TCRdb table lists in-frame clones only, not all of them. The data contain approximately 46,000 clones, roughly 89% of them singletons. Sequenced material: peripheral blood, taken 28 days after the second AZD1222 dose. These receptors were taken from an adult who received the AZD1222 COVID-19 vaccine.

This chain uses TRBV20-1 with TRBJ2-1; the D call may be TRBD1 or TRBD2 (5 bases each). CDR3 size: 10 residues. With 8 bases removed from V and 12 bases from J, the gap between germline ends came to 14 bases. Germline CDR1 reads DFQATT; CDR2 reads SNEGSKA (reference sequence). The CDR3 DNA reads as TGCAGTCTCGGGGCGCTCGGGCAGTTCTTC. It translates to CSLGALGQFF.

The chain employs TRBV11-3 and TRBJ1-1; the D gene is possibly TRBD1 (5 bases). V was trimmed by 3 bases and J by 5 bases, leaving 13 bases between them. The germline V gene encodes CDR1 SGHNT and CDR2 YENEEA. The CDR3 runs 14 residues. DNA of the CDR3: TGTGCCAGCAGCTTTAGGGGCTGGGGGACTGAAGCTTTCTTT. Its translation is CASSFRGWGTEAFF.

The CDR3 loop reads CASSEEVGTEAFF. Here the CDR3 DNA reads TGTGCCAGCAGTGAAGAGGTGGGCACTGAAGCTTTCTTT. The chain combines TRBV2 with TRBJ1-1; D uncertain. The CDR3 is 13 amino acids. V shed 1 base and J shed 4 bases, with 7 bases lying between them. CDR1 SNHLY and CDR2 FYNNEI come from the germline V gene.

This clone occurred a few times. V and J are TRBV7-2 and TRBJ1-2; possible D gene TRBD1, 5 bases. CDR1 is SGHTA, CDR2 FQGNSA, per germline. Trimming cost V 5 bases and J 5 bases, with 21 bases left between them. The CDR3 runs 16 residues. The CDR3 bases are TGTGCCAGCAGCCTCTCCGGGACCGGAGGAAGATATGGCTACACCTTC. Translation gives CASSLSGTGGRYGYTF.

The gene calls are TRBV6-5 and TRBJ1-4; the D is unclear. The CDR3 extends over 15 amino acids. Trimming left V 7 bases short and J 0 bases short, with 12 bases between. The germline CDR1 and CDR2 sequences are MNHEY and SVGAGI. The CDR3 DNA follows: TGTGCCAGCAACGGCTTACTTGCAACTAATGAAAAACTGTTTTTT. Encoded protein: CASNGLLATNEKLFF.

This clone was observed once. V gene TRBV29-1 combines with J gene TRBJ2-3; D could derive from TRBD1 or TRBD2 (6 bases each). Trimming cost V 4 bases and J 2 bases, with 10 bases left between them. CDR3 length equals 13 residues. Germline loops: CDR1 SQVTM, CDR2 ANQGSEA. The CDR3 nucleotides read TGCAGCGTTGTCTGGGGGGCCACAGATACGCAGTATTTT. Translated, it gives CSVVWGATDTQYF.

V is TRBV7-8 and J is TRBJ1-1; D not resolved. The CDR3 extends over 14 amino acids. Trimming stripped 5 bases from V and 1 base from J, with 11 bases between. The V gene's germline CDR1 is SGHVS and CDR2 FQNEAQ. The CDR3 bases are TGTGCCAGCAGCCCTCAGACGGGGAACACTGAAGCTTTCTTT. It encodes CASSPQTGNTEAFF.

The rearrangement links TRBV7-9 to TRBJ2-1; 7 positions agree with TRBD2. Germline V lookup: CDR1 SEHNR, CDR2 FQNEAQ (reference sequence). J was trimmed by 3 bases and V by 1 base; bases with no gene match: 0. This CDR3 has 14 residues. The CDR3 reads CASSLGDYYNEQFF. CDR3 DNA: TGTGCCAGCAGCTTAGGGGACTACTACAATGAGCAGTTCTTC.

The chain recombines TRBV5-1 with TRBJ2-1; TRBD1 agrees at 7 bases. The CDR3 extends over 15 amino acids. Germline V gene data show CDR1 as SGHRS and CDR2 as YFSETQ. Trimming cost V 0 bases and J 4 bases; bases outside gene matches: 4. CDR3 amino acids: CASSLEGGPYNEQFF. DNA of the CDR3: TGCGCCAGCAGCTTGGAAGGGGGCCCTTACAATGAGCAGTTCTTC.

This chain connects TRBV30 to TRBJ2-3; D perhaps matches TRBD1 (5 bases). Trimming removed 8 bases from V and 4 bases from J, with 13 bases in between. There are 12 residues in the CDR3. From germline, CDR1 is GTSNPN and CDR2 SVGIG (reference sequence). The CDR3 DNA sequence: TGTGCCCAGGGTTCGAATTCAGATACGCAGTATTTT. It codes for CAQGSNSDTQYF.

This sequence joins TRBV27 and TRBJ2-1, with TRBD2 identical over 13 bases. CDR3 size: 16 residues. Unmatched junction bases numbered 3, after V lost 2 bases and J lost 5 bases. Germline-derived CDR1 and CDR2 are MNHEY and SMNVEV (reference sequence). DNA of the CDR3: TGTGCCAGCAGTTTAACCGGGACTAGCGGGGACAATGAGCAGTTCTTC. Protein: CASSLTGTSGDNEQFF.

The CDR3 region has the DNA TGTGCCAGCAGTCCCCGTCGCCTAGCGGGTTCTATTCGGGACGAGCAGTACTTC. Protein: CASSPRRLAGSIRDEQYF. This chain connects TRBV28 to TRBJ2-7, with 8 bases lining up with TRBD2. From germline, CDR1 is MDHEN and CDR2 SYDVKM. The CDR3 is made up of 18 amino acids. V dropped 5 bases and J dropped 5; count of bases not matched to a gene: 20.

CDR3 residues: CASSFAVEADTQYF. CDR3 nucleotides: TGTGCCAGCAGCTTTGCGGTGGAGGCAGATACGCAGTATTTT. V and J are TRBV5-4 and TRBJ2-3; D is possibly TRBD2 (5 bases). CDR1 and CDR2 (germline): SGHNT, YYREEE (reference sequence). The CDR3 is made up of 14 amino acids. Trimming left V 2 bases short and J 4 bases short, with 11 bases between.

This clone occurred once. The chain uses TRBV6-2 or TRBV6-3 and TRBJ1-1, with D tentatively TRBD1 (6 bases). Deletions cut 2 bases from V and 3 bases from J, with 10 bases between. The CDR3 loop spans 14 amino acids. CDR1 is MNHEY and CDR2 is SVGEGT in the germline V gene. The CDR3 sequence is CASSYRGRHTEAFF. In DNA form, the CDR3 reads TGTGCCAGCAGTTACCGGGGGCGGCACACTGAAGCTTTCTTT.

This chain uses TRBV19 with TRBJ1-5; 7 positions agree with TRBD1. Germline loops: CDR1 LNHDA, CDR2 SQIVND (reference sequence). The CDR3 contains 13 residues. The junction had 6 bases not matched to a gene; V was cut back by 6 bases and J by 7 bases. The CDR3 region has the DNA TGTGCCAGTAGGTCGACAGGGAACCAGCCCCAGCATTTT. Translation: CASRSTGNQPQHF. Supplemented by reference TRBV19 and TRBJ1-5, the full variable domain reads DGGITQSPKYLFRKEGQNVTLSCEQNLNHDAMYWYRQDPGQGLRLIYYSQIVNDFQKGDIAEGYSVSREKKESFPLTVTSAQKNPTAFYLCASRSTGNQPQHFGDGTRLSIL.

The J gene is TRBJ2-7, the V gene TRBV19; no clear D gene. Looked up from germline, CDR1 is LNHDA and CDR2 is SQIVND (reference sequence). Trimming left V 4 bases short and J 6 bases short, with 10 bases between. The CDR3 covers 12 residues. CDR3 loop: CASSTPPLEQYF. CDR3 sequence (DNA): TGTGCCAGTAGTACACCTCCCCTCGAGCAGTACTTC.

CDR3 nucleotides: TGTGCTAGTTCCCAAGGCACAGATACGCAGTATTTT. As protein: CASSQGTDTQYF. V is TRBV12-5 and J is TRBJ2-3; D is uncertain. This CDR3 contains 12 residues. V dropped 8 bases and J dropped 1 base, with 7 bases sitting between them. Germline assignment: CDR1 LGHNT and CDR2 FRNRAP.

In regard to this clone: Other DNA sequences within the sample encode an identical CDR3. CDR3 DNA sequence: TGTGCCAGCAGCCAAGAAGAGGGCTATAATTCACCCCTCCACTTT. Protein product: CASSQEEGYNSPLHF. This chain uses TRBV4-2 with TRBJ1-6; D remains ambiguous. This CDR3 region has 15 residues. V lost 0 bases, J lost 3 bases, and 6 bases lay in between. The germline V gene encodes CDR1 LGHNA and CDR2 YNFKEQ.

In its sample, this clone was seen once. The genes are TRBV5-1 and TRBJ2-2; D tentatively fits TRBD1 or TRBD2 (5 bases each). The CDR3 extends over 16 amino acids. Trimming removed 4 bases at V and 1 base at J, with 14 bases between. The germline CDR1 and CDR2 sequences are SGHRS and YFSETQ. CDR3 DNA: TGCGCCAGCAGCCTACGTGAGAGGGGGAACACCGGGGAGCTGTTTTTT. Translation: CASSLRERGNTGELFF.

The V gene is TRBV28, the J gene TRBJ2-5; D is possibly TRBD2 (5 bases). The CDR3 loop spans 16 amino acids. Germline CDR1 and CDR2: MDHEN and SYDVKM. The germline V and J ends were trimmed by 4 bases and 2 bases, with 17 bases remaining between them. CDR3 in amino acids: CASSSESGSRQETQYF. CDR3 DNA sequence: TGTGCCAGCAGTTCTGAATCGGGGAGCCGTCAAGAGACCCAGTACTTC.